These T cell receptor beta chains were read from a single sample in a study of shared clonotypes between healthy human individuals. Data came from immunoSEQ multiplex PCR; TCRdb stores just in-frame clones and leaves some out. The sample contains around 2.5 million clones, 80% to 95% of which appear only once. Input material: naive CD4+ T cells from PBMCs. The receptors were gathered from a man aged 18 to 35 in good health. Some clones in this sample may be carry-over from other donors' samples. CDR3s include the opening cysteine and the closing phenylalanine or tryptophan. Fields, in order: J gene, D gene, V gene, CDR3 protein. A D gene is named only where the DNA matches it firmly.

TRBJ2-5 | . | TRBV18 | CASSPLTSTETQYF
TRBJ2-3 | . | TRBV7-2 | CASSYSKRARWWADTQYF
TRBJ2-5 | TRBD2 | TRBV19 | CASSLRGVMETQYF
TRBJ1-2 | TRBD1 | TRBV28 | CASSLGWDSSNYGYTF
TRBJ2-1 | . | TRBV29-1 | CSVAGRVSGNEQFF
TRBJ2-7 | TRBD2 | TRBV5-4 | CASSPSPGTSYEQYF
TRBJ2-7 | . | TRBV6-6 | CASSYSRDYYEQYF
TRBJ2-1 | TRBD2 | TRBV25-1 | CASMIAGLYNEQFF
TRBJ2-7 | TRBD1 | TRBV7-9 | CASSFRDRDYEQYF
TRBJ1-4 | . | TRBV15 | CATSREGGRTNEKLFF
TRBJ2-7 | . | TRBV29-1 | CSVERLGSGGNEQYF
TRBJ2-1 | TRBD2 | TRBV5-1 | CASSLLAGGTYNEQFF
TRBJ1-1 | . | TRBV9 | CASSPSPVATEAFF
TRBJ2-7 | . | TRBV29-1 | CSVGGQAAYEQYF
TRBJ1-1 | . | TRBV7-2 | CASSPRVWGGTEAFF
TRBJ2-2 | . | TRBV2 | CASSGLRVYTGELFF
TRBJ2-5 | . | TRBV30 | CAWSADRRQETQYF
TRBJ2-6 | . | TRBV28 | CASSPLGANVLTF
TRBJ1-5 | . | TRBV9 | CASSARNDQPQHF
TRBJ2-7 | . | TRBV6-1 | CASSEDGSRGQYF
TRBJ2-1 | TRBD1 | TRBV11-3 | CASSLTGGNEQFF
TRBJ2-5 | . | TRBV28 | CASSKNRWETQYF
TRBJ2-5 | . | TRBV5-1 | CASSAPGGSGPVYF
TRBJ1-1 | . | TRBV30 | CAWRQGTAWSGTEAFF
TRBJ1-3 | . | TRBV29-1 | CSARTTGEAGNTIYF
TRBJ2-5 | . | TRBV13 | CASSLSEAETQYF
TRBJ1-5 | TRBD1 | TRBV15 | CATSGIRRGPSNQPQHF
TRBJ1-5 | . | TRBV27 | CASSPRIYGYNQPQHF
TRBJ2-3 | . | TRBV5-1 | CASSLGGTASTDTQYF
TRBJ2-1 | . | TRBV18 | CASFLYGSVGNEQFF
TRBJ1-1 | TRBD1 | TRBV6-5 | CASSYGDRGNTEAFF
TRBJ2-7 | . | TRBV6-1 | CASSERADSYEQYF
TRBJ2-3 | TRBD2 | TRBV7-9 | CASSREGGMADTQYF
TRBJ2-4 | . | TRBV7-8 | CASSLALAKNIQYF
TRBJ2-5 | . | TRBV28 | CASVRPPETQYF
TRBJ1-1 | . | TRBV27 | CASSLFGIQPTEAFF
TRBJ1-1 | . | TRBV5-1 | CASSLVRNTEAFF
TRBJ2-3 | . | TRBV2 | CASREMASFTDTQYF
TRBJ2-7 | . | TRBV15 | CATSRTRDSTYEQYF
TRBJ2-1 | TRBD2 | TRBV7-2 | CASSLALPAGSSYNEQFF